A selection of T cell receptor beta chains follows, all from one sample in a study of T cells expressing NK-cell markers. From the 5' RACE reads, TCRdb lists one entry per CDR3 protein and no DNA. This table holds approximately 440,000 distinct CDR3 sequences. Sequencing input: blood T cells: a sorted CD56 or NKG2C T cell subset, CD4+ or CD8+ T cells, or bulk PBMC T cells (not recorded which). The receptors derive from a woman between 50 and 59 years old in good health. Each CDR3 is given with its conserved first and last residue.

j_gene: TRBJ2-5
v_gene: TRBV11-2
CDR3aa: CASKGRQETQYF

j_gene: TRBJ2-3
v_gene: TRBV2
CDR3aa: CASSSSASTDTQYF

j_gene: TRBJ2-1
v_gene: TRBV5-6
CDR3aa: CASSLRSTQLRNEQFF

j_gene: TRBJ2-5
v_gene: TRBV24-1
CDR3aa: CATSDQQGGALTQYF

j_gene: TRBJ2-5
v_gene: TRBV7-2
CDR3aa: CASSWTGFQETQYF

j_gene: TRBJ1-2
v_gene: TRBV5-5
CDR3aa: CASSILDGEGGYTF

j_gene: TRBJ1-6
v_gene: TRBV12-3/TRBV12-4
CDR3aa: CASSTDGQGLNSPLHF

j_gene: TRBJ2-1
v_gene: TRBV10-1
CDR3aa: CASSDNRWDEQFF

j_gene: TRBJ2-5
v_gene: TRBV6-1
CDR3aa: CASSPDIGQETQYF

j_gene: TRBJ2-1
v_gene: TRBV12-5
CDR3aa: CASGLTRVGHEQFF

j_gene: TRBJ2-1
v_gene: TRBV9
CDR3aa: CASAQSYHEQFF

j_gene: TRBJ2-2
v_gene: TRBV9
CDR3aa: CASSVGTMNTGELFF

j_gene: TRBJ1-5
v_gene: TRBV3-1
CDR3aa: CASRGSGYNQPQHF

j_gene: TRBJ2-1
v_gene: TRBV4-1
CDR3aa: CASSQEPRDEQFF

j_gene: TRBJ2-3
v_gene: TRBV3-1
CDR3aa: CASSQDWGTSGSPTQYF

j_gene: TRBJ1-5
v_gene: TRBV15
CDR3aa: CATSREGRYSNQPQHF

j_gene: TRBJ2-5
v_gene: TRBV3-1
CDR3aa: CASSQETGPSSPYF

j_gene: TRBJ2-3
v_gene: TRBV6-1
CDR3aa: CASSYQRGSGTDTQYF

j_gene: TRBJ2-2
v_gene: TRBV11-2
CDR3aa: CASSLRTGGSGELFF

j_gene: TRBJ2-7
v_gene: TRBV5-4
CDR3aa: CASSAGLNDQYEQYF

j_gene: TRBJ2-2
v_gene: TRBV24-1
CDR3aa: CATGRGENTGELFF

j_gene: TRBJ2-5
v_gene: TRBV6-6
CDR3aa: CASSGPGLAGSPIQETQYF

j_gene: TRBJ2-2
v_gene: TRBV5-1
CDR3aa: CASSIGLANTGELFF

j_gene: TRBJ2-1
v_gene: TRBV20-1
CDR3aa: CSARDELAGNNEQFF

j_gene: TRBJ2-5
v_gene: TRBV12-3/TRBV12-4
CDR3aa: CASSPGAHDETQYF

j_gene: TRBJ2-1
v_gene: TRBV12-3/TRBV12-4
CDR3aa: CASSLETYEQFF

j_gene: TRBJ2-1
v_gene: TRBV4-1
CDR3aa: CASSQATSGRGVGEQFF

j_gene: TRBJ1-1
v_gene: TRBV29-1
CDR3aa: CSVRAGRQGAAEAFF

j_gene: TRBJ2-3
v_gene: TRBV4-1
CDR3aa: CASSEGQRGLTDTQYF

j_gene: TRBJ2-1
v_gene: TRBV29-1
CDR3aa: CSVEIIGQGNEQFF

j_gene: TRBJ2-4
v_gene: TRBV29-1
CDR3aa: CSAGQSNIQYF

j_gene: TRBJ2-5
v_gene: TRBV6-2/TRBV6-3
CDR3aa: CASSYVLSQETQYF

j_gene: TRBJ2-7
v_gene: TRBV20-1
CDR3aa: CSASLIGPSSYEQYF

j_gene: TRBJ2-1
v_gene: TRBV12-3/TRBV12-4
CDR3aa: CASSPLSGGGRQGEQFF

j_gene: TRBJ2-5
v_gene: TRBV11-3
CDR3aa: CASSSRGPASETQYF

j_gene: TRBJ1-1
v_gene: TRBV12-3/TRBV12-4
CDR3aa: CASSLARPGLLNTEAFF

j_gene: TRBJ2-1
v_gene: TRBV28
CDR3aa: CASGGTSGRGTYNEQFF

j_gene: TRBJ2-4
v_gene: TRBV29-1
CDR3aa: CSVGAGTRENIQYF

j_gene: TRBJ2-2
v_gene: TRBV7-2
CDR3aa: CASSSRTSGTGELFF

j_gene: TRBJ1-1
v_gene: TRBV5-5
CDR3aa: CASSFILNTEAFF

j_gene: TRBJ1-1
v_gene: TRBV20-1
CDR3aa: CSAGSTGTNTEAFF

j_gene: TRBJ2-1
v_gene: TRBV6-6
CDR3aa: CASSYGGGGHNEQFF

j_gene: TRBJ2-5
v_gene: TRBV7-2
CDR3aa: CASSLSHGHQETQYF

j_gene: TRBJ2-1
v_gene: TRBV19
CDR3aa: CASSIGVGSLREQFF

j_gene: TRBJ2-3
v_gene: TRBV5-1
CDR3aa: CASSPTPLAGGAGF

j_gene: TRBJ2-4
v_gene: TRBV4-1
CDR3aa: CASRPPGQGATKNIQYF

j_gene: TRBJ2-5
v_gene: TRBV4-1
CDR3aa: CASSHPSRTSGRERQETQYF

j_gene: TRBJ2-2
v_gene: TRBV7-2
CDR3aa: CASSLRLGLTGELFF

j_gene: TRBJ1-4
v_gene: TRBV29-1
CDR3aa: CSVPGGASLEKLFF

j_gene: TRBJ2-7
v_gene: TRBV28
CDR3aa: CASSETGFSYEQYF

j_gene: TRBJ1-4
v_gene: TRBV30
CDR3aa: CAWMNNEKLFF

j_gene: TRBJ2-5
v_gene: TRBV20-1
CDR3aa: CSAVTTSGRKETQYF

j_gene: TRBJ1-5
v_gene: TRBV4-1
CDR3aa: CASSQDSGQGSQPQHF

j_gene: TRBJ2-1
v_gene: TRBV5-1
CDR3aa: CASRSTGGLGNEQFF

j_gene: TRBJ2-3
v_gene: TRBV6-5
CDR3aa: CASSSGLAFDTQYF

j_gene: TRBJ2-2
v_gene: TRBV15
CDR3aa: CATSRQGLGRLAGGELFF